This note documents a single T cell receptor beta chain sequence. The antigen is unknown. A read error may produce the germline difference seen at one junction end. The source of the sample is a study of shared clonotypes between healthy human individuals. Adult Caucasians living in Nashville, Tennessee made up all of the donors. There are 11 residues in the CDR3. CDR1 and CDR2 from the germline V gene are SGHRS and YFSETQ. Clones were read by immunoSEQ multiplex PCR, and TCRdb kept only the in-frame ones, dropping some. The table shows 2 million to 2.5 million clones, with 93% occurring only once. General observations from the study: The donor pool, a small one, limited the genetic and exposure-history diversity represented. It was the non-shared clonotypes that had lower generation probabilities than clonotypes shared by all four donors.

This receptor was identified in a young man in good health. Some clones in this sample may be carry-over from other donors' samples. The specimen was naive CD4+ T cells from PBMCs. Subset noted: CD45RA+ positively selected. The chain joins TRBV5-1 to TRBJ1-1; a possible D gene is TRBD1 (5 bases). In DNA form, the CDR3 reads TGCGCCAGCAGCTCCTACAGGCGGCGGACCTTT. Translating gives CASSSYRRRTF.